The clone carrying this TCR beta chain has only a few counts. As yet, its antigen is unknown. This specimen comes from a study of HIV-infected patients and healthy controls. Study-wide points: No HLA typing of donors was done in this study. In healthy controls, MAIT alpha CDR3s were common; in HIV+ repertoires, severely depleted.

The repertoire came from unfractionated whole blood and reflected all unsorted peripheral T cells. Peripheral blood, 2 to 3 ml, was drawn for RNA extraction. Reverse transcription used about 500 ng RNA and constant-region primers for alpha and beta. Alpha and beta chain libraries were made separately by chain-specific third strand synthesis with multiplexing indices. A 5' RACE adapter with a random hexamer and the SP2 primer site was joined to cDNA. TCRdb itself ran the 5' RACE reads through MiXCR, one entry per CDR3 protein. The table has 15,000 to 20,000 distinct CDR3 sequences, roughly 8.9% seen once. The length of the CDR3 is 17 residues. CDR1 and CDR2 (germline): MNHEY, SVGEGT. The ends lost 2 bases at V and 8 bases at J; junction bases unmatched: 15.

The chain has TRBV6-2 or TRBV6-3 and TRBJ2-1, with 7 bases fitting TRBD1. The clonotype originates from an adult in good health. The sample taken for sequencing was blood. CDR3 in DNA: TGTGCCAGCAGTTACATCCGCCGGGACAGAGCGTTGTATGAGCAGTTCTTC. Protein sequence: CASSYIRRDRALYEQFF.